Following are 25 T cell receptor beta chains from one sample sequenced in a study of somatic mutations in cytotoxic T cells in rheumatoid arthritis. Method: immunoSEQ multiplex PCR; TCRdb's copy keeps in-frame clones and lacks some. This table holds approximately 11,000 clones, roughly 74% found once. Specimen: CD8+ T cells sorted from blood. Receptor source: a woman aged 35 to 49 in good health.

V usage is TRBV27 and J usage is TRBJ2-5; 8 bases map to TRBD2. Germline values: CDR1 MNHEY, CDR2 SMNVEV (reference sequence). The CDR3 consists of 14 residues. Unmatched junction bases numbered 10, after V lost 6 bases and J lost 7 bases. The chain's CDR3 is CASRPGLAGGTQYF. CDR3 nucleotides: TGTGCCAGCAGACCCGGACTAGCAGGAGGGACCCAGTACTTC.

This rearrangement joins TRBV7-9 to TRBJ2-3, with a possible D match to TRBD2 (6 bases). Germline V gene sequence: CDR1 SEHNR, CDR2 FQNEAQ (reference sequence). The CDR3 runs 11 residues. The V gene lost 3 bases and the J gene lost 14 bases, with 12 bases spanning the gap. The CDR3 nucleotides read TGTGCCAGCAGCTTGGGGGACTCCCGGTATTTT. Protein: CASSLGDSRYF.

V usage is TRBV5-1 and J usage is TRBJ2-6; TRBD2 might be the D (6 bases). Germline V gene data show CDR1 as SGHRS and CDR2 as YFSETQ. This CDR3 is 15 amino acids long. Trimming removed 3 bases from V and 2 bases from J, with 9 bases in between. CDR3 DNA sequence: TGCGCCAGCAGCTCGGGCGGGGCTGGGGCCAACGTCCTGACTTTC. It specifies CASSSGGAGANVLTF. The variable domain in full, with the rest retrieved from reference TRBV5-1 and TRBJ2-6, is KAGVTQTPRYLIKTRGQQVTLSCSPISGHRSVSWYQQTPGQGLQFLFEYFSETQRNKGNFPGRFSGRQFSNSRSEMNVSTLELGDSALYLCASSSGGAGANVLTFGAGSRLTVL.

The V call is TRBV13, the J call TRBJ2-1; 11 bases are a match to TRBD2. V shed 5 bases and J 9 bases; nucleotides not matched to a gene: 9. This CDR3 is 15 amino acids long. Germline CDR1 and CDR2: PRHDT and FYEKMQ (reference sequence). CDR3 nucleotides: TGTGCCAGCAGCCCGGGACTAGCGGTATTAATTGAGCAGTTCTTC. Its protein product is CASSPGLAVLIEQFF.

In its sample, this clone was seen once. The V call is TRBV10-3, the J call TRBJ2-2, with 12 bases fitting TRBD2. V shed 8 bases, J shed 5 bases, and the junction held 9 bases outside the gene matches. CDR1 is ENHRY and CDR2 is SYGVKD in the germline V gene. This CDR3 has 16 residues. DNA of the CDR3: TGTGCCATCCGGTCACTAGCGGGAGGATGGACCGGGGAGCTGTTTTTT. It encodes CAIRSLAGGWTGELFF.

V usage is TRBV20-1 and J usage is TRBJ1-1; D gene ambiguous. Germline CDR1 and CDR2: DFQATT and SNEGSKA (reference sequence). V lost 0 bases, J lost 6 bases, and 5 bases lay in between. The CDR3 is made up of 11 amino acids. CDR3 nucleotides: TGCAGTGCTAGAGATACAGCTGAAGCTTTCTTT. It codes for CSARDTAEAFF.

V is TRBV29-1 and J is TRBJ2-1; possible D gene TRBD1, 6 bases. The germline V gene has CDR1 SQVTM and CDR2 ANQGSEA. The CDR3 is 12 residues long. The ends were cut back, 7 bases at V and 9 bases at J, with 16 bases in the middle. The CDR3 loop reads CSAALQGTEQFF. The CDR3 nucleotides are TGCAGCGCCGCCCTGCAGGGGACTGAGCAGTTCTTC.

The rearrangement joins TRBV9 to TRBJ2-5, with 8 nucleotides matching TRBD2. Trimming took 0 bases from V and 5 from J; bases not matched to a gene: 6. Germline loops: CDR1 SGDLS, CDR2 YYNGEE. The CDR3 is 15 residues long. CDR3 sequence reads: CASSVAGGPGETQYF. Written as DNA, the CDR3 is TGTGCCAGCAGCGTAGCGGGGGGGCCTGGGGAGACCCAGTACTTC.

The gene calls are TRBV7-8 and TRBJ2-5; a possible D gene is TRBD1 (5 bases). The germline V gene has CDR1 SGHVS and CDR2 FQNEAQ. The CDR3 extends over 17 amino acids. Between the trimmed V and J ends, which lost 2 bases and 1 base, there was a span of 17 bases. CDR3 sequence reads: CASSLISTGQGQETQYF. The CDR3, as DNA: TGTGCCAGCAGCTTAATCTCAACAGGTCAGGGCCAAGAGACCCAGTACTTC.

The chain couples TRBV29-1 to TRBJ1-5; D perhaps matches TRBD1 (6 bases). Germline values: CDR1 SQVTM, CDR2 ANQGSEA. Trimming shortened V by 6 bases and J by 7 bases, and 19 bases separated the two germline ends. The CDR3 is made up of 14 amino acids. The CDR3 DNA sequence: TGCAGCGTGGCGGGTGGCAGGGGAGGGCAGCCCCAGCATTTT. Its translation is CSVAGGRGGQPQHF.

The J gene is TRBJ1-2, the V gene TRBV7-3; TRBD1 aligns across 11 bases. V shed 3 bases, J shed 7 bases, and the junction held 4 bases outside the gene matches. Germline V gene sequence: CDR1 SGHTA, CDR2 FQGTGA. CDR3 length equals 14 residues. Written as DNA, the CDR3 is TGTGCCAGCAGCTTCGGACAGGGGGCAGGTGGCTACACCTTC. Protein: CASSFGQGAGGYTF.

The chain is built from TRBV6-4 and TRBJ1-2, with unresolved D. The V end lost 0 bases, the J end lost 2 bases, and 10 bases lay between the germline ends. The CDR3 consists of 15 residues. Germline values: CDR1 MRHNA, CDR2 SNTAGT. The CDR3 nucleotides read TGTGCCAGCAGTGACTCCCCGGACGTGAACTATGGCTACACCTTC. Amino acids: CASSDSPDVNYGYTF.

This clone has just one count. This sequence joins TRBV5-5 and TRBJ1-3, with 8 bases matching TRBD1. Germline lookup yields CDR1 SGHKS and CDR2 YYEKEE (reference sequence). V dropped 4 bases and J dropped 4; count of bases not matched to a gene: 4. The CDR3 has 14 amino acids. The CDR3: CASSPDRGGNTIYF. The CDR3, as DNA: TGTGCCAGCAGCCCCGACAGGGGCGGAAACACCATATATTTT.

The chain is built from TRBV2 and TRBJ2-5; TRBD2 aligns across 12 bases. The germline CDR1 and CDR2 sequences are SNHLY and FYNNEI. The CDR3 contains 15 residues. The junction had 3 bases not matched to a gene; V was cut back by 2 bases and J by 5 bases. CDR3 sequence reads: CASSEFGTSGETQYF. The CDR3 DNA reads TGTGCCAGCAGTGAATTTGGGACTAGCGGGGAGACCCAGTACTTC.

The V and J genes are TRBV19 and TRBJ2-3, with a weak D call TRBD2 (6 bases). Trimming took 2 bases from V and 0 from J, leaving 15 bases between them. This CDR3 is 17 amino acids long. Germline loops: CDR1 LNHDA, CDR2 SQIVND (reference sequence). The CDR3 DNA reads as TGTGCCAGTAGTATACTGTTTAGCGGCCTTAGCACAGATACGCAGTATTTT. Amino acids: CASSILFSGLSTDTQYF. Full variable domain (remainder filled in from reference TRBV19 and TRBJ2-3): DGGITQSPKYLFRKEGQNVTLSCEQNLNHDAMYWYRQDPGQGLRLIYYSQIVNDFQKGDIAEGYSVSREKKESFPLTVTSAQKNPTAFYLCASSILFSGLSTDTQYFGPGTRLTVL.

The gene calls are TRBV2 and TRBJ2-5; TRBD2 agrees at 14 bases. CDR1 and CDR2 (germline): SNHLY, FYNNEI. J lost 0 bases, V lost 7 bases, and 10 bases had no gene match. The CDR3 extends over 18 amino acids. CDR3 protein: CASTEGLAGELYQETQYF. CDR3 in DNA: TGTGCCAGCACTGAGGGACTAGCGGGGGAGCTGTACCAAGAGACCCAGTACTTC.

CDR3 bases: TGTGCCAGCAGCCATTTTCAGGGCTTTGAGCAGTTCTTC. Its translation is CASSHFQGFEQFF. The rearrangement links TRBV14 to TRBJ2-1; the D gene is possibly TRBD1 (5 bases). Trimming took 3 bases from V and 9 from J, leaving 12 bases between them. The germline CDR1 and CDR2 sequences are SGHDN and FVKESK. This CDR3 comprises 13 residues.

The chain combines TRBV6-4 with TRBJ2-3, with D unresolved. V lost 0 bases and J lost 4, with 11 bases in between. The CDR3 loop spans 15 amino acids. Germline assignment: CDR1 MRHNA and CDR2 SNTAGT. The CDR3 loop is CASSDSGSSADTQYF. CDR3 nucleotides: TGTGCCAGCAGTGACTCCGGGTCGTCAGCAGATACGCAGTATTTT.

The chain combines TRBV10-2 with TRBJ2-7; 7 positions match TRBD1. CDR1 and CDR2 (germline): WSHSY, SAAADI. Trimming removed 6 bases from V and 4 bases from J; junction bases left unmatched: 3. The CDR3 extends over 12 amino acids. Here the CDR3 reads CASSTGEYEQYV. Written as DNA, the CDR3 is TGCGCCAGCAGCACAGGGGAGTACGAGCAGTACGTC.

The J gene is TRBJ2-1, the V gene TRBV5-4, with 13 bases matching TRBD2. The CDR3 extends over 17 amino acids. V lost 4 bases and J lost 5; bases outside the gene matches: 9. The V gene's germline CDR1 is SGHNT and CDR2 YYREEE (reference sequence). The CDR3 bases are TGTGCCAGCAGCGCATCCTTACTAGCGGGAGGGGACAATGAGCAGTTCTTC. It yields the protein CASSASLLAGGDNEQFF.

This clone was detected only a few times. This chain links TRBV10-2 with TRBJ1-1; the D gene is possibly TRBD1 (6 bases). CDR1 and CDR2 (germline): WSHSY, SAAADI. This CDR3 has 13 residues. The ends were cut back, 6 bases at V and 4 bases at J, with 12 bases in the middle. The CDR3 spells CASRQGSSTEAFF. The CDR3 DNA follows: TGCGCCAGCAGACAGGGAAGTTCCACTGAAGCTTTCTTT.

This clone was counted only a few times. The J gene is TRBJ1-1, the V gene TRBV5-5; a possible D gene is TRBD1 (5 bases). This CDR3 has 13 amino acids. V dropped 3 bases and J dropped 3 bases, with 9 bases sitting between them. Germline CDR1 SGHKS, CDR2 YYEKEE (reference sequence). The DNA for the CDR3 is TGTGCCAGCAGCTGGGGGAGGGACACTGAAGCTTTCTTT. This codes for CASSWGRDTEAFF.

The V and J genes are TRBV5-5 and TRBJ2-1; 10 bases match TRBD2. CDR3 length equals 14 residues. The germline CDR1 and CDR2 sequences are SGHKS and YYEKEE (reference sequence). V shed 5 bases and J 9 bases; nucleotides not matched to a gene: 8. The DNA for the CDR3 is TGTGCCAGCAGTATAGCGGGAGGTGGGGGTGAGCAGTTCTTC. Its translation: CASSIAGGGGEQFF.

The chain has TRBV6-1 and TRBJ2-7, with a tentative D call TRBD2 (6 bases). Germline assignment: CDR1 MNHNS and CDR2 SASEGT. The CDR3 is 14 residues long. V lost 2 bases, J lost 3 bases, and 11 bases lay in between. In nucleotides, the CDR3 is TGTGCCAGCAGTGAATCGGGACTCGTCTACGAGCAGTACGTC. Residues: CASSESGLVYEQYV.

J is TRBJ1-4 and V is TRBV6-6, with TRBD1 identical over 7 bases. J gave up 8 bases and V 2 bases, and 5 bases lay outside the gene matches. The CDR3 contains 14 residues. The germline CDR1 and CDR2 sequences are MNHNY and SVGAGI (reference sequence). The CDR3 region is CASSYITGAEKLFF. CDR3 nucleotides: TGTGCCAGCAGTTACATTACAGGGGCGGAAAAACTGTTTTTT.